This T cell receptor beta chain was captured by sequencing in a study of blood T cell repertoires in COVID-19. Study context: From the United States, Italy and Spain came samples of acute and convalescent COVID-19. Sources were T cells, B-cell-depleted T cells, or PBMCs; the material itself was cDNA or gDNA.

The authors' processing: How many nucleated cells were present was estimated from reference gene primer amplification. Repertoires were generated with immunoSEQ multiplex PCR, while TCRdb's copy carries only in-frame clones and drops some. Clone size and V and J calls were adopted from that table, with D and trimming inferred from the DNA. Seen here are 220,000 or so clones, 70% to 90% observed once, and the top ten hold around 2.9%. The TCR comes from a man aged 50 to 59 who had recovered from COVID-19. Material: peripheral blood.

The CDR3 loop is CASTARLPGTSGSDEQFF. CDR3 nucleotides: TGTGCCAGCACTGCACGCCTACCAGGGACTAGCGGGTCTGATGAGCAGTTCTTC. The V and J genes are TRBV2 and TRBJ2-1, with TRBD2 identical over 12 bases. The CDR3 is 18 residues long. The V gene's germline CDR1 is SNHLY and CDR2 FYNNEI. V lost 7 bases, J lost 8 bases, and 18 bases stayed unmatched. Using reference TRBV2 and TRBJ2-1 for the parts outside the CDR3, the full variable domain is EPEVTQTPSHQVTQMGQEVILRCVPISNHLYFYWYRQILGQKVEFLVSFYNNEISEKSEIFDDQFSVERPDGSNFTLKIRSTKLEDSAMYFCASTARLPGTSGSDEQFFGPGTRLTVL.